This TCR beta chain was captured in a study of CD8 T cells in Susac syndrome. Random hexamers were used to reverse transcribe an amount of about 0.45 to 1 ug RNA. TCRdb called the immunoSEQ multiplex PCR reads again in MiXCR, with one record for every CDR3 protein. The table lists about 140,000 distinct CDR3 sequences, approximately 96% of them singletons, with approximately 0.11% in the top ten. The multiple sclerosis control group consisted of treatment-naive patients whose relapsing-remitting disease, which was either stable or active, fulfilled revised McDonald criteria. TEMRA cells were enriched by FACS, while CD8+ and CD4+ T cells were obtained through a negative isolation that was performed magnetically. The TCR comes from a human donor with multiple sclerosis. Sequencing input: CD4+ T cells from PBMCs.

The CDR3 protein is CASSVAVGLVHATQYF. In DNA, the CDR3 is TGTGCCAGCAGCGTAGCTGTCGGACTAGTCCATGCCACCCAGTACTTC. The V and J genes are TRBV9 and TRBJ2-5; TRBD2 agrees at 7 bases. CDR1 is SGDLS and CDR2 is YYNGEE in the germline V gene. The CDR3 covers 16 residues. J lost 8 bases, V lost 0 bases, and 13 bases had no gene match.